The 25 T cell receptor beta chains listed next were all sequenced from one sample in a study of OX40 agonist ivuxolimab in advanced cancers. Sequencing used immunoSEQ multiplex PCR; TCRdb keeps in-frame clones, though not all of them. The table has fewer than 70,000 clones, roughly 90% seen once. Material: CD4+ or CD8+ T cells sorted from blood, obtained in a trial of the OX40 agonist ivuxolimab. These receptors came from an adult with an advanced solid tumor such as melanoma, head and neck, liver or kidney cancer.

On this clone: One junction end disagrees with the germline gene, perhaps due to a read error. This chain connects TRBV10-3 to TRBJ2-7; maybe TRBD1 (5 bases). This CDR3 has 15 amino acids. The V gene's germline CDR1 is ENHRY and CDR2 SYGVKD. The chain's CDR3 is CASSEAYQGAYEQYF. CDR3 DNA: TGTGCCAGCAGTGAAGCGTATCAAGGGGCCTACGAGCAGTACTTC.

The sample holds a few counts of this clone. The chain recombines TRBV27 with TRBJ2-7; a weak D match, TRBD1 (5 bases). The length of the CDR3 is 14 residues. The germline gives CDR1 MNHEY, CDR2 SMNVEV (reference sequence). Between the trimmed V and J ends, which lost 8 bases and 6 bases, there was a span of 20 bases. This chain's CDR3 is CASRQVGALREQYF. The CDR3 DNA is TGTGCCAGCCGCCAGGTAGGGGCTCTCCGCGAGCAGTACTTC.

V is TRBV7-3 and J is TRBJ2-3, with 8 positions matching TRBD1. The CDR3 contains 15 residues. J gave up 3 bases and V 5 bases, and 7 bases lay outside the gene matches. Germline V gene data show CDR1 as SGHTA and CDR2 as FQGTGA. The CDR3 sequence is CASSPQGAGTDTQYF. The CDR3, as DNA: TGTGCCAGCAGCCCCCAGGGGGCGGGGACAGATACGCAGTATTTT.

The gene calls are TRBV7-9 and TRBJ1-1; D might be TRBD1 (5 bases). Trimming took off 1 base at V and 4 bases at J, with 7 bases between the two ends. The CDR3 runs to 13 residues. CDR1 is SEHNR and CDR2 is FQNEAQ in the germline V gene (reference sequence). As DNA, the CDR3 is TGTGCCAGCAGCTTAGAGGGGTCCACTGAAGCTTTCTTT. Translating it yields CASSLEGSTEAFF.

The chain recombines TRBV6-1 with TRBJ2-7; 10 nucleotides line up with TRBD2. This CDR3 is built from 16 residues. Germline V CDR1 and CDR2: MNHNS, SASEGT. Losses at the gene ends were 1 base for V and 1 base for J; bases not matched to a gene: 4. The CDR3 loop reads CASSEVWTSGSYEQYF. The CDR3 DNA sequence: TGTGCCAGCAGTGAAGTGTGGACTAGCGGTTCCTACGAGCAGTACTTC.

This sequence joins TRBV7-9 and TRBJ2-2, with D possibly TRBD2 on 6 matching bases. Germline CDR1 SEHNR, CDR2 FQNEAQ (reference sequence). The CDR3 has 15 amino acids. The V end was cut by 0 bases, the J end by 6 bases, with 11 bases between. The CDR3 DNA is TGTGCCAGCAGCTTAGCGGGGGGTTCAGCCGGGGAGCTGTTTTTT. This codes for CASSLAGGSAGELFF.

This sequence joins TRBV15 and TRBJ2-3, with TRBD2 matching over 9 bases. The CDR3 runs 16 residues. Germline V gene sequence: CDR1 LNHNV, CDR2 YYDKDF (reference sequence). V shed 3 bases, J shed 2 bases, and the junction held 6 bases outside the gene matches. This CDR3 is CATSRRTSALTDTQYF. The CDR3, as DNA: TGTGCCACCAGCAGGAGGACTAGCGCGCTCACAGATACGCAGTATTTT.

The CDR3 sequence is CASSPSARWVYNEQFF. Written as DNA, the CDR3 is TGTGCCAGCAGCCCCTCAGCCCGGTGGGTATACAATGAGCAGTTCTTC. V is TRBV7-9 and J is TRBJ2-1, with no clear D. The CDR3 runs to 16 residues. V was cut by 5 bases and J by 4 bases, with 18 bases left in between. Per germline, CDR1 SEHNR and CDR2 FQNEAQ (reference sequence).

This clone was found once. The chain is built from TRBV19 and TRBJ1-5, with 7 positions matching TRBD1. This CDR3 region has 17 residues. Germline CDR1 reads LNHDA; CDR2 reads SQIVND (reference sequence). V was pared by 5 bases and J by 0 bases, with 10 bases of the junction left unmatched. The CDR3 region is CASSHYTGQNSNQPQHF. The CDR3 DNA follows: TGTGCCAGTAGTCATTACACGGGACAGAATAGCAATCAGCCCCAGCATTTT. The entire variable domain, with the rest obtained from reference TRBV19 and TRBJ1-5, is as follows: DGGITQSPKYLFRKEGQNVTLSCEQNLNHDAMYWYRQDPGQGLRLIYYSQIVNDFQKGDIAEGYSVSREKKESFPLTVTSAQKNPTAFYLCASSHYTGQNSNQPQHFGDGTRLSIL.

This clone was seen only a few times. The chain recombines TRBV29-1 with TRBJ2-2, with a tentative D call TRBD2 (5 bases). The CDR3 runs 16 residues. The germline V and J ends were trimmed by 1 base and 4 bases, with 16 bases remaining between them. Germline-derived CDR1 and CDR2 are SQVTM and ANQGSEA. CDR3 in amino acids: CSVEGGIGGPTGELFF. CDR3 nucleotides: TGCAGCGTTGAAGGAGGGATAGGTGGACCCACCGGGGAGCTGTTTTTT.

The gene calls are TRBV2 and TRBJ1-1, with D possibly TRBD1 on 5 matching bases. Trimming removed 3 bases from V and 0 bases from J, with 8 bases in between. Germline V gene data show CDR1 as SNHLY and CDR2 as FYNNEI. The length of the CDR3 is 14 residues. CDR3 bases: TGTGCCAGCAGTGAGCAGGGAATGAACACTGAAGCTTTCTTT. Protein sequence: CASSEQGMNTEAFF.

V and J are TRBV27 and TRBJ1-1; unclear D gene. Germline CDR1 reads MNHEY; CDR2 reads SMNVEV (reference sequence). CDR3 length equals 13 residues. Trimming took 2 bases from V and 4 from J, leaving 8 bases between them. In DNA form, the CDR3 reads TGTGCCAGCAGTTTAGCCGGGATCACTGAAGCTTTCTTT. This codes for CASSLAGITEAFF.

The chain couples TRBV4-1 to TRBJ2-1, with TRBD2 as a possible D gene (6 bases). This CDR3 region has 17 residues. Per the germline V gene, CDR1 is MGHRA and CDR2 is YSYEKL. Trimming pared 1 base from V and 4 bases from J, leaving 17 bases between. CDR3 in amino acids: CASSQAQPASDYNEQFF. CDR3 DNA sequence: TGCGCCAGCAGCCAAGCACAACCGGCTAGCGATTACAATGAGCAGTTCTTC.

This chain connects TRBV19 to TRBJ1-5, with no clear D. CDR1 LNHDA and CDR2 SQIVND come from the germline V gene (reference sequence). Trimming shortened V by 5 bases and J by 11 bases, and 13 bases separated the two germline ends. The CDR3 spans 12 residues. The CDR3 bases are TGTGCCAGTAGTGAGGACCTTGCAGCCCAGCATTTT. It is translated as CASSEDLAAQHF.

This chain uses TRBV9 with TRBJ1-2; D is ambiguous. The CDR3 is 11 residues long. Trimming pared 4 bases from V and 8 bases from J, leaving 9 bases between. Germline V gives CDR1 SGDLS, CDR2 YYNGEE. The CDR3 coding sequence is TGTGCCAGCAGCCCAAGTGTCGGCTACACCTTC. This sequence encodes CASSPSVGYTF.

V gene TRBV19 combines with J gene TRBJ1-3; no firm D call. This CDR3 is built from 16 residues. Germline values: CDR1 LNHDA, CDR2 SQIVND (reference sequence). V was cut by 0 bases and J by 3 bases, with 12 bases left in between. CDR3 nucleotide sequence: TGTGCCAGTAGTATAGATGGAAGGCCTTATGGAAACACCATATATTTT. The encoded protein is CASSIDGRPYGNTIYF.

The chain employs TRBV2 and TRBJ1-3, with D maybe TRBD1 (5 bases). The germline V and J ends were trimmed by 5 bases and 4 bases, with 30 bases remaining between them. CDR3 length: 20 amino acids. Germline CDR1 is SNHLY and CDR2 is FYNNEI. The CDR3 DNA reads TGTGCCAGCAGTATTCGTCAGGACACCCAATTTGGAATTTTCGGAAACACCATATATTTT. It encodes CASSIRQDTQFGIFGNTIYF.

The chain carries TRBV29-1 and TRBJ1-1; no firm D call. V lost 4 bases to trimming and J lost 3 bases, with 9 bases between them. This CDR3 has 12 amino acids. Germline V gene data show CDR1 as SQVTM and CDR2 as ANQGSEA. The CDR3 nucleotides are TGCAGCGTTGTCGCTCCGGACACTGAAGCTTTCTTT. Translation: CSVVAPDTEAFF.

The rearrangement links TRBV20-1 to TRBJ2-7; D is ambiguous. CDR1 is DFQATT and CDR2 is SNEGSKA in the germline V gene (reference sequence). The CDR3 spans 11 residues. The V and J ends lost 2 bases and 3 bases respectively, with 5 bases between them. The CDR3 loop reads CSARQYYEQYF. In DNA, the CDR3 is TGCAGTGCTAGACAGTACTACGAGCAGTACTTC.

The chain has TRBV9 and TRBJ2-7, with a weak D call TRBD1 (5 bases). Germline CDR1 is SGDLS and CDR2 is YYNGEE. This CDR3 contains 16 residues. Trimming pared 1 base from V and 1 base from J, leaving 15 bases between. CDR3 in amino acids: CASSVSPQGQSYEQYF. In DNA, the CDR3 is TGTGCCAGCAGCGTATCCCCCCAGGGTCAATCCTACGAGCAGTACTTC. The full variable domain, rest sourced from reference TRBV9 and TRBJ2-7, is DSGVTQTPKHLITATGQRVTLRCSPRSGDLSVYWYQQSLDQGLQFLIQYYNGEERAKGNILERFSAQQFPDLHSELNLSSLELGDSALYFCASSVSPQGQSYEQYFGPGTRLTVT.

The chain recombines TRBV6-1 with TRBJ1-2; 9 bases map to TRBD1. Germline loops: CDR1 MNHNS, CDR2 SASEGT. After removal of 6 bases from V and 3 bases from J, the junction contained 5 bases not matched to a gene. The CDR3 runs 14 residues. CDR3: CASRTGQGDYGYTF. CDR3 in DNA: TGTGCCAGCAGGACGGGACAGGGCGACTATGGCTACACCTTC.

This chain links TRBV18 with TRBJ2-3, with TRBD2 matching 8 bases. V trimming: 6 bases; J trimming: 2 bases; junction bases outside the gene matches: 16. The CDR3 spans 18 residues. CDR1 is KGHSH, CDR2 LQKENI, per germline. The CDR3 DNA sequence: TGTGCCAGCTCGCACGCCGGGACTAGTAGTGGGGACACAGATACGCAGTATTTT. Encoded protein: CASSHAGTSSGDTDTQYF.

This rearrangement joins TRBV5-6 to TRBJ2-5; a weak D match, TRBD2 (6 bases). The CDR3 extends over 13 amino acids. V gave up 4 bases and J gave up 2 bases, with 9 bases separating them. Germline V CDR1 and CDR2: SGHDT, YYEEEE. The CDR3 DNA sequence: TGTGCCAGCAGCGGGGACTCTCAAGAGACCCAGTACTTC. Its translation is CASSGDSQETQYF.

This chain uses TRBV27 with TRBJ2-2; no definite D call. The CDR3 totals 12 residues. Looked up from germline, CDR1 is MNHEY and CDR2 is SMNVEV (reference sequence). Deletions cut 5 bases from V and 6 bases from J, with 7 bases between. CDR3 bases: TGTGCCAGCAGTCTGATCTCCGGGGAGCTGTTTTTT. Amino acid sequence: CASSLISGELFF.

The chain employs TRBV4-3 and TRBJ1-1, with 7 nucleotides matching TRBD1. There are 16 residues in the CDR3. The V segment lost 1 base and the J segment 4 bases; nucleotides outside the gene matches: 9. CDR1 is LGHNA and CDR2 is YSLEER in the germline V gene. For the CDR3, the DNA is TGCGCCAGCAGCCAAGGGGAACAGGGGCCGGGCACTGAAGCTTTCTTT. This translates into CASSQGEQGPGTEAFF.